This TCR beta chain was documented in a study of blood T cell repertoires in COVID-19. Study-wide context: Some COVID-19 samples were acute and others convalescent; all came from the United States, Italy and Spain.

J was trimmed by 7 bases and V by 3 bases; bases with no gene match: 8. CDR3 length: 15 residues. Germline CDR1 and CDR2: ENHRY and SYGVKD. Adults between about 18 and 89 years of age took part from about 24 US areas. Participant-given clinical history determined each cohort assignment. This table comes from immunoSEQ multiplex PCR, and its TCRdb copy is limited to in-frame clones, with some not included. The sample contains approximately 210,000 clones, 65% to 90% of which appear only once. The rearrangement links TRBV10-3 to TRBJ1-5; 8 nucleotides align to TRBD1. The specimen was PBMCs or T cells enriched from blood (not recorded which). This clonotype was obtained from a woman aged 45-65 years with acute COVID-19. CDR3 in amino acids: CAISESGQAPQPQHF. CDR3 in DNA: TGTGCCATCAGTGAATCGGGACAGGCCCCCCAGCCCCAGCATTTT.